The 30 T cell receptor beta chains reported below all come from one sample, sequenced in a study of blood T cell repertoires in COVID-19. TCRdb keeps only in-frame clones here, not all; method: immunoSEQ multiplex PCR. The sample records around 170,000 clones, approximately 86% being singletons. Material: peripheral blood. These TCRs come from a man between 50 and 59 years old with active or convalescent COVID-19.

The chain has TRBV28 and TRBJ2-5, with TRBD1 matching 9 bases. Germline CDR1 reads MDHEN; CDR2 reads SYDVKM. J was trimmed by 5 bases and V by 6 bases; bases with no gene match: 13. The CDR3 runs 16 residues. The CDR3 bases are TGTGCCAGCAGGATTGCCGGGACAGGGTTGCGGGAGACCCAGTACTTC. Amino acid sequence: CASRIAGTGLRETQYF.

The chain uses TRBV6-5 and TRBJ2-5; D unclear. The germline gives CDR1 MNHEY, CDR2 SVGAGI. V lost 2 bases and J lost 4, with 11 bases in between. The CDR3 extends over 14 amino acids. CDR3 coding DNA: TGTGCCAGCAGTTACGGATCACGGGTAGAGACCCAGTACTTC. Translation: CASSYGSRVETQYF.

J is TRBJ1-4 and V is TRBV5-4, with D maybe TRBD1 (6 bases). There are 15 residues in the CDR3. Germline V gene data show CDR1 as SGHNT and CDR2 as YYREEE (reference sequence). Trimming pared 4 bases from V and 0 bases from J, leaving 10 bases between. Here the CDR3 DNA reads TGTGCCAGCAGCCTAGACAGGACAACTAATGAAAAACTGTTTTTT. Translated, it gives CASSLDRTTNEKLFF.

This chain links TRBV14 with TRBJ1-2; D gene unclear. The CDR3 is made up of 14 amino acids. Germline CDR1 SGHDN, CDR2 FVKESK. The V end was cut by 1 base, the J end by 7 bases, with 13 bases between. This CDR3 is CASSQGLAGGGYTF. CDR3 DNA: TGTGCCAGCAGCCAAGGTTTAGCGGGTGGTGGCTACACCTTC.

The genes are TRBV27 and TRBJ1-4; 11 bases are a match to TRBD1. The CDR3 totals 15 residues. Germline loops: CDR1 MNHEY, CDR2 SMNVEV (reference sequence). With 3 bases clipped from V and 7 bases from J, the junction kept 4 bases outside the gene matches. CDR3 loop: CASSFGTGGSEKLFF. The DNA for the CDR3 is TGTGCCAGCAGTTTCGGGACAGGGGGGAGTGAAAAACTGTTTTTT.

This chain uses TRBV30 with TRBJ2-7, with D possibly TRBD2 on 7 matching bases. Germline CDR1 is GTSNPN and CDR2 is SVGIG (reference sequence). The CDR3 runs 12 residues. V dropped 1 base and J dropped 9 bases, with 13 bases sitting between them. The CDR3 nucleotides read TGTGCCTGGAGTGACGGGGGGCCGGCGCAGTACTTC. Translating gives CAWSDGGPAQYF.

The CDR3, as DNA: TGTGCCAGTAGTATAAGGGGTCCAACGGACACTGAAGCTTTCTTT. Amino acid sequence: CASSIRGPTDTEAFF. The chain has TRBV19 and TRBJ1-1, with a tentative D call TRBD1 (5 bases). The CDR3 totals 15 residues. Trimming stripped 2 bases from V and 3 bases from J, with 13 bases between. CDR1 and CDR2 from the germline V gene are LNHDA and SQIVND (reference sequence).

The rearrangement links TRBV4-2 to TRBJ2-1; TRBD1 matches at 7 bases. Trimming removed 0 bases from V and 1 base from J; junction bases left unmatched: 3. Germline loops: CDR1 LGHNA, CDR2 YNFKEQ. CDR3 length: 16 residues. This chain's CDR3 is CASSQDLQGSYNEQFF. CDR3 bases: TGTGCCAGCAGCCAAGATCTACAGGGGTCCTACAATGAGCAGTTCTTC.

This clone turned up a few times. This sequence joins TRBV12-3 or TRBV12-4 and TRBJ2-5; D perhaps matches TRBD2 (5 bases). The CDR3 totals 13 residues. V lost 1 base and J 4 bases, leaving 7 bases between the germline ends. This CDR3 is CASSLGEGETQYF. The CDR3 DNA reads TGTGCCAGCAGTTTAGGAGAGGGAGAGACCCAGTACTTC.

In its sample, this clone was seen once. The chain is built from TRBV18 and TRBJ1-2; D possibly corresponds to TRBD1 (6 bases). CDR3 length: 16 amino acids. Germline-derived CDR1 and CDR2 are KGHSH and LQKENI. V lost 3 bases and J 3 bases, leaving 17 bases between the germline ends. CDR3 in amino acids: CASSPSVTAGDYGYTF. The CDR3 DNA sequence: TGTGCCAGCTCACCTTCAGTGACAGCAGGGGACTATGGCTACACCTTC.

This rearrangement joins TRBV10-2 to TRBJ2-3; unclear D gene. Trimming left V 1 base short and J 4 bases short, with 6 bases between. Germline V gene data show CDR1 as WSHSY and CDR2 as SAAADI. The CDR3 extends over 13 amino acids. The DNA for the CDR3 is TGCGCCAGCAGTGAGTTCCCTGCAGATACGCAGTATTTT. Its protein is CASSEFPADTQYF.

The genes are TRBV28 and TRBJ1-6, with D unclear. Germline assignment: CDR1 MDHEN and CDR2 SYDVKM. This CDR3 is built from 15 residues. Trimming cost V 1 base and J 6 bases, with 10 bases left between them. The CDR3 DNA sequence: TGTGCCAGCAGTTTATCCCCCGGGGTTAATTCACCCCTCCACTTT. Amino acid sequence: CASSLSPGVNSPLHF.

The J gene is TRBJ1-2, the V gene TRBV6-5; TRBD1 aligns across 8 bases. The CDR3 has 13 residues. With V trimmed by 6 bases and J by 4 bases, 4 bases remained unmatched. Germline assignment: CDR1 MNHEY and CDR2 SVGAGI. The CDR3 coding sequence is TGTGCCAGCAGCTACACAGGGGGCTATGGCTACACCTTC. Its translation is CASSYTGGYGYTF.

Written as DNA, the CDR3 is TGCGCCAGCAACCAGTGGCAGGGGATAGTCCACTTT. It is translated as CASNQWQGIVHF. The chain couples TRBV4-1 to TRBJ1-6; D might be TRBD1 (6 bases). CDR3 length equals 12 residues. The V and J ends lost 7 bases and 17 bases respectively, with 18 bases between them. Germline V gene lookup returns CDR1 MGHRA and CDR2 YSYEKL.

The chain joins TRBV6-6 to TRBJ1-1, with a possible D match to TRBD1 (5 bases). Germline CDR1 and CDR2: MNHNY and SVGAGI (reference sequence). V shed 5 bases and J shed 0 bases, with 16 bases lying between them. This CDR3 has 16 amino acids. The CDR3 sequence is CASSNPGGTMNTEAFF. The CDR3 DNA is TGTGCCAGCAGTAACCCGGGGGGTACAATGAACACTGAAGCTTTCTTT.

The chain is built from TRBV28 and TRBJ1-2; D is possibly TRBD1 (5 bases). Trimming removed 8 bases at V and 8 bases at J, with 18 bases between. The CDR3 is made up of 13 amino acids. Germline CDR1 is MDHEN and CDR2 is SYDVKM. The CDR3 coding sequence is TGTGCCAGCGAAGGCGGACAATGGGTGGGCTACACCTTC. It encodes CASEGGQWVGYTF.

The genes are TRBV18 and TRBJ2-7; TRBD1 might be the D (5 bases). CDR3 length: 13 amino acids. CDR1 KGHSH and CDR2 LQKENI come from the germline V gene. Trimming removed 4 bases from V and 3 bases from J, with 10 bases in between. The CDR3 spells CASSRPGYYEQYF. The CDR3 region has the DNA TGTGCCAGCTCACGGCCAGGGTACTACGAGCAGTACTTC.

V and J are TRBV4-3 and TRBJ1-2; D perhaps matches TRBD1 (6 bases). The V and J ends lost 4 bases and 5 bases respectively, with 11 bases between them. The CDR3 length is 13 residues. The germline V gene encodes CDR1 LGHNA and CDR2 YSLEER. CDR3 in DNA: TGCGCCAGCAGCCCAATGAGGGGGTATGGCTACACCTTC. The encoded protein is CASSPMRGYGYTF.

The chain has TRBV20-1 and TRBJ2-2; 10 positions match TRBD1. CDR1 is DFQATT and CDR2 is SNEGSKA in the germline V gene (reference sequence). V lost 3 bases, J lost 6 bases, and 7 bases stayed unmatched. The CDR3 loop spans 15 amino acids. The CDR3 spells CSASLTGGVSGELFF. As DNA, the CDR3 is TGCAGTGCTAGTCTGACAGGGGGCGTTTCCGGGGAGCTGTTTTTT.

This clone was seen once. J is TRBJ2-1 and V is TRBV20-1, with 7 positions matching TRBD1. This CDR3 region has 11 residues. J lost 8 bases, V lost 3 bases, and 1 base had no gene match. In germline, CDR1 is DFQATT, CDR2 SNEGSKA (reference sequence). The CDR3 sequence is CSASTGDEQFF. The CDR3 nucleotides read TGCAGTGCTAGCACAGGGGATGAGCAGTTCTTC.

The rearrangement links TRBV11-2 to TRBJ2-7, with 11 bases that match TRBD2. The CDR3 runs 15 residues. V was pared by 5 bases and J by 2 bases, with 5 bases of the junction left unmatched. CDR1 and CDR2 (germline): SGHAT, FQNNGV. This CDR3 is CASSREGLAAYEQYF. The CDR3 DNA follows: TGTGCCAGCAGCCGCGAGGGACTAGCGGCCTACGAGCAGTACTTC.

This clone has a handful of counts. V usage is TRBV2 and J usage is TRBJ2-5; 7 bases match TRBD2. CDR1 SNHLY and CDR2 FYNNEI come from the germline V gene. With V trimmed by 6 bases and J by 4 bases, 8 bases remained unmatched. The CDR3 covers 14 residues. The CDR3 bases are TGTGCCAGCAGCCGAGGATCGGGAGGAGAGACCCAGTACTTC. Translation gives CASSRGSGGETQYF. Filled out from reference TRBV2 and TRBJ2-5, the complete variable domain reads EPEVTQTPSHQVTQMGQEVILRCVPISNHLYFYWYRQILGQKVEFLVSFYNNEISEKSEIFDDQFSVERPDGSNFTLKIRSTKLEDSAMYFCASSRGSGGETQYFGPGTRLLVL.

The chain has TRBV6-5 and TRBJ2-4, with TRBD2 identical over 8 bases. Germline CDR1 and CDR2: MNHEY and SVGAGI. The ends lost 4 bases at V and 6 bases at J; junction bases unmatched: 8. CDR3 size: 15 residues. The CDR3 region is CASSSPRAGGNIQYF. CDR3 nucleotide sequence: TGTGCCAGCAGTTCGCCCCGTGCGGGAGGAAACATTCAGTACTTC.

About this clone: Other DNA sequences in the same sample also yield this CDR3. V usage is TRBV19 and J usage is TRBJ1-1; no clear D gene. Germline values: CDR1 LNHDA, CDR2 SQIVND (reference sequence). This CDR3 comprises 14 residues. V gave up 3 bases and J gave up 1 base, with 9 bases separating them. The DNA for the CDR3 is TGTGCCAGTAGTATCGGCGGGAGGAACACTGAAGCTTTCTTT. Protein: CASSIGGRNTEAFF.

This clone showed up just once. The rearrangement uses TRBV9 and TRBJ2-2, with D tentatively TRBD1 (6 bases). Germline V gene data show CDR1 as SGDLS and CDR2 as YYNGEE. V dropped 4 bases and J dropped 5 bases, with 12 bases sitting between them. CDR3 size: 14 residues. CDR3 nucleotides: TGTGCCAGCAGCTCTCGGACAGAAACCGGGGAGCTGTTTTTT. Translation gives CASSSRTETGELFF.

The chain carries TRBV21-1 and TRBJ2-7; the D call TRBD1 from the table was never checked on the DNA. TRBV21-1 is marked as a pseudogene. The CDR3 has 16 amino acids. The CDR3 loop is CASSTLPQGRSYEQYF. In nucleotides, the CDR3 is TGTGCCAGCAGCACCCTCCCACAGGGAAGGTCGTACGAGCAGTACTTC.

This clone was found once. This rearrangement joins TRBV12-5 to TRBJ2-7, with D tentatively TRBD2 (6 bases). V was pared by 0 bases and J by 4 bases, with 10 bases between. Germline assignment: CDR1 LGHNT and CDR2 FRNRAP. CDR3 size: 14 residues. The CDR3, as DNA: TGTGCTAGTGGTTTGGTAACGCTAGCGTACGAGCAGTACTTC. Its translation is CASGLVTLAYEQYF.

The V call is TRBV15, the J call TRBJ2-5; maybe TRBD2 (6 bases). Trimming pared 1 base from V and 2 bases from J, leaving 20 bases between. CDR1 is LNHNV and CDR2 is YYDKDF in the germline V gene (reference sequence). The CDR3 is 18 amino acids. The CDR3 DNA reads TGTGCCACCAGCAGAGGACGCCACGGGGGAGGCCAGCAAGAGACCCAGTACTTC. Translation: CATSRGRHGGGQQETQYF.

The chain combines TRBV2 with TRBJ2-5, with D uncertain. V dropped 4 bases and J dropped 3 bases, with 6 bases sitting between them. Germline V gene lookup returns CDR1 SNHLY and CDR2 FYNNEI. CDR3 length: 12 residues. DNA for the CDR3: TGTGCCAGCAGTGTGGCAGAAGAGACCCAGTACTTC. Translating it yields CASSVAEETQYF. The complete variable domain, with remaining parts taken from reference TRBV2 and TRBJ2-5, reads EPEVTQTPSHQVTQMGQEVILRCVPISNHLYFYWYRQILGQKVEFLVSFYNNEISEKSEIFDDQFSVERPDGSNFTLKIRSTKLEDSAMYFCASSVAEETQYFGPGTRLLVL.

V is TRBV7-9 and J is TRBJ1-3; D gene unclear. Per germline, CDR1 SEHNR and CDR2 FQNEAQ (reference sequence). This CDR3 region has 14 residues. V dropped 6 bases and J dropped 0 bases, with 9 bases sitting between them. The CDR3 DNA is TGTGCCAGCAGGATTGGGAGCTCTGGAAACACCATATATTTT. It encodes CASRIGSSGNTIYF.